This T cell receptor (beta chain) was recorded in a study of blood T cell repertoires in COVID-19. Study background: Sources were T cells, B-cell-depleted T cells, or PBMCs; the material itself was cDNA or gDNA.

In the original analysis: Amplification of reference gene primers was used by the study to estimate nucleated cell counts. Repertoires were generated with immunoSEQ multiplex PCR, while TCRdb's copy carries only in-frame clones and drops some. For V, J and clone size, that table is used; D and trimming come from the DNA. The profile covers under 250,000 clones, with about 79% appearing a single time and nearly 9% taken by the ten largest. The junction had 5 bases not matched to a gene; V was cut back by 4 bases and J by 2 bases. This CDR3 spans 15 amino acids. Looked up from germline, CDR1 is MGHDK and CDR2 is SYGVNS.

The sequenced sample consisted of peripheral blood. V is TRBV25-1 and J is TRBJ1-5, with 7 bases identical to TRBD1. The receptor was derived from an older man with acute or convalescent COVID-19. Here the CDR3 reads CASSGTGAGNQPQHF. CDR3 bases: TGTGCCAGCAGTGGAACAGGGGCTGGCAATCAGCCCCAGCATTTT. The full variable domain, rest sourced from reference TRBV25-1 and TRBJ1-5, is EADIYQTPRYLVIGTGKKITLECSQTMGHDKMYWYQQDPGMELHLIHYSYGVNSTEKGDLSSESTVSRIRTEHFPLTLESARPSHTSQYLCASSGTGAGNQPQHFGDGTRLSIL.